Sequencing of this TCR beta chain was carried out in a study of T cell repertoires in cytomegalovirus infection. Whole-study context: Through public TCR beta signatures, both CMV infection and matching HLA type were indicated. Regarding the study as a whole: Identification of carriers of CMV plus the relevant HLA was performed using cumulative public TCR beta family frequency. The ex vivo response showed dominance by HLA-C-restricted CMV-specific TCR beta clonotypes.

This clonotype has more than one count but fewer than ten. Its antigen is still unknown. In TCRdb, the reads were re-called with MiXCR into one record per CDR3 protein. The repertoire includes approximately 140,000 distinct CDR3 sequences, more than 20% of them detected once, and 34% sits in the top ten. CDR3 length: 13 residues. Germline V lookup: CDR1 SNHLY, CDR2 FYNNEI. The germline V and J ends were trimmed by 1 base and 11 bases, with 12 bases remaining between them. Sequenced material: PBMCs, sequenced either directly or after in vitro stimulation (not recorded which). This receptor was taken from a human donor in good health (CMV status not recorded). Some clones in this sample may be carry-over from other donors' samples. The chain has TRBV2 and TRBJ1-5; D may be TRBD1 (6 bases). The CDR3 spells CASSEVQGKTQHF. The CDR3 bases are TGTGCCAGCAGTGAAGTGCAGGGGAAGACCCAGCATTTT.